The 27 T cell receptor beta chains below were found in one sample sequenced in a study of shared clonotypes between healthy human individuals. The assay was immunoSEQ multiplex PCR, and TCRdb's table has in-frame clones only and misses some. In the table there are roughly 2.4 million clones, almost 96% of which are singletons. The sample comprised naive CD4+ T cells sorted from blood. Specified subset: CD45RA+ positively selected. The receptors shown here come from a man aged 18 to 29 in good health.

The chain is built from TRBV29-1 and TRBJ1-6; 7 bases map to TRBD1. V lost 5 bases, J lost 8 bases, and 9 bases stayed unmatched. This CDR3 contains 14 residues. Germline V CDR1 and CDR2: SQVTM, ANQGSEA. The chain's CDR3 is CSVTPGQYYSPLHF. CDR3 coding DNA: TGCAGCGTTACACCGGGACAGTACTATTCACCCCTCCACTTT.

CDR3 nucleotides: TGTGCCAGCATCCAAGGGATCTCTGGAAACACCATATATTTT. Protein sequence: CASIQGISGNTIYF. The chain has TRBV2 and TRBJ1-3; D is unresolved. This CDR3 has 14 residues. Germline CDR1 SNHLY, CDR2 FYNNEI. The V gene lost 7 bases and the J gene lost 0 bases, with 10 bases spanning the gap.

The chain combines TRBV6-5 with TRBJ2-3, with D perhaps given as TRBD1 or TRBD2 (5 bases each). V lost 7 bases to trimming and J lost 6 bases, with 17 bases between them. The CDR3 loop spans 14 amino acids. Looked up from germline, CDR1 is MNHEY and CDR2 is SVGAGI. The CDR3 protein is CASTRTGPGDTQYF. The CDR3 coding sequence is TGTGCCAGCACTAGGACGGGGCCAGGGGATACGCAGTATTTT.

V usage is TRBV5-4 and J usage is TRBJ1-1; no definite D call. V lost 2 bases and J lost 11, with 28 bases in between. This CDR3 is 17 amino acids long. Germline CDR1 and CDR2: SGHNT and YYREEE (reference sequence). The CDR3 bases are TGTGCCAGCAGCTTTGGGGTGGACGGACGTGATAAAACGGGCGCTTTCTTT. Its translation: CASSFGVDGRDKTGAFF.

This clone has a handful of counts. The chain employs TRBV10-3 and TRBJ1-2; D uncertain. This CDR3 region has 16 residues. Between the trimmed V and J ends, which lost 11 bases and 4 bases, there was a span of 26 bases. Germline V CDR1 and CDR2: ENHRY, SYGVKD. CDR3 DNA sequence: TGTGCCGCGCAGAACGATGCGGGTGGAGAGGGCTATGGCTACACCTTC. The encoded protein is CAAQNDAGGEGYGYTF.

About this clone itself: One junction end disagrees with the germline gene, perhaps due to a read error. V and J are TRBV5-1 and TRBJ1-2; no reliable D call. CDR3 length: 15 amino acids. Germline CDR1 is SGHRS and CDR2 is YFSETQ. CDR3 nucleotide sequence: TGCGCCAGCAGTTTGGGTTCAGGCCCTAACTATGGCTACACCTTC. Its translation: CASSLGSGPNYGYTF.

The chain uses TRBV5-4 and TRBJ2-5; a possible D gene is TRBD1 (7 bases). Germline V CDR1 and CDR2: SGHNT, YYREEE (reference sequence). V dropped 1 base and J dropped 0 bases, with 22 bases sitting between them. CDR3 size: 19 residues. CDR3 in amino acids: CASSLSWGDAGTDQETQYF. CDR3 DNA: TGTGCCAGCAGCTTGAGTTGGGGGGATGCCGGGACAGACCAAGAGACCCAGTACTTC. The full variable domain, in which reference TRBV5-4 and TRBJ2-5 provide the parts outside the CDR3, is ETGVTQSPTHLIKTRGQQVTLRCSSQSGHNTVSWYQQALGQGPQFIFQYYREEENGRGNFPPRFSGLQFPNYSSELNVNALELDDSALYLCASSLSWGDAGTDQETQYFGPGTRLLVL.

The CDR3 sequence is CASSGGTWNTEAFF. As DNA, the CDR3 is TGTGCCAGCAGTGGTGGGACGTGGAACACTGAAGCTTTCTTT. The chain links TRBV2 to TRBJ1-1; tentative D call: TRBD1 (5 bases). CDR1 and CDR2 (germline): SNHLY, FYNNEI. The CDR3 loop spans 14 amino acids. V was pared by 4 bases and J by 1 base, with 10 bases between.

This chain uses TRBV6-5 with TRBJ2-5, with D possibly TRBD1 on 6 matching bases. The CDR3 totals 12 residues. The V and J ends lost 10 bases and 5 bases respectively, with 14 bases between them. CDR1 MNHEY and CDR2 SVGAGI come from the germline V gene. The DNA for the CDR3 is TGTGCCACTGGGGATAGGGGGGAGACCCAGTACTTC. It specifies CATGDRGETQYF.

The V and J genes are TRBV29-1 and TRBJ2-2; D gene uncertain. The V end lost 6 bases, the J end lost 0 bases, and 11 bases lay between the germline ends. Germline CDR1 reads SQVTM; CDR2 reads ANQGSEA. This CDR3 contains 14 residues. CDR3 loop: CSVVWNPNTGELFF. The CDR3 DNA is TGCAGCGTCGTCTGGAACCCGAACACCGGGGAGCTGTTTTTT.

The chain recombines TRBV18 with TRBJ1-3, with TRBD1 identical over 8 bases. The CDR3 contains 16 residues. Germline lookup yields CDR1 KGHSH and CDR2 LQKENI. The trim removed 1 base at V and 0 bases at J, leaving 2 bases unmatched. CDR3 sequence: CASSPLTGGSGNTIYF. CDR3 nucleotides: TGTGCCAGCTCACCACTAACAGGGGGCTCTGGAAACACCATATATTTT. The whole variable domain, remainder taken from reference TRBV18 and TRBJ1-3, is NAGVMQNPRHLVRRRGQEARLRCSPMKGHSHVYWYRQLPEEGLKFMVYLQKENIIDESGMPKERFSAEFPKEGPSILRIQQVVRGDSAAYFCASSPLTGGSGNTIYFGEGSWLTVV.

The chain uses TRBV5-1 and TRBJ2-3, with 7 bases lining up with TRBD1. J lost 4 bases, V lost 0 bases, and 5 bases had no gene match. Germline V gives CDR1 SGHRS, CDR2 YFSETQ. CDR3 length: 15 residues. This chain's CDR3 is CASSLVPTGADTQYF. CDR3 nucleotides: TGCGCCAGCAGCTTGGTTCCTACAGGGGCAGATACGCAGTATTTT.

This clone came up once. The chain has TRBV6-1 and TRBJ1-5; TRBD1 matches at 7 bases. This CDR3 is 14 amino acids long. Trimming at V came to 7 bases and at J to 2 bases, leaving 5 bases not matched to a gene. Germline values: CDR1 MNHNS, CDR2 SASEGT. The CDR3 protein is CASNPTGGNQPQHF. Here the CDR3 DNA reads TGTGCCAGCAACCCAACAGGGGGCAATCAGCCCCAGCATTTT.

The J gene is TRBJ1-1, the V gene TRBV29-1; D call uncertain. Germline lookup yields CDR1 SQVTM and CDR2 ANQGSEA. The CDR3 consists of 15 residues. V was pared by 7 bases and J by 4 bases, with 22 bases between. DNA of the CDR3: TGCAGCGCAGGCTCCTCCGATCTTCGAGGCACTGAAGCTTTCTTT. This gives the protein CSAGSSDLRGTEAFF.

This chain links TRBV6-1 with TRBJ2-3; TRBD1 aligns across 8 bases. Germline V gene data show CDR1 as MNHNS and CDR2 as SASEGT. The CDR3 loop spans 14 amino acids. J lost 5 bases, V lost 5 bases, and 6 bases had no gene match. In nucleotides, the CDR3 is TGTGCCAGCAGTTTCGACAGGGGAAGAGATACGCAGTATTTT. Translated, it gives CASSFDRGRDTQYF.

The chain uses TRBV29-1 and TRBJ2-3; D is unresolved. The length of the CDR3 is 13 residues. Trimming cost V 3 bases and J 6 bases, with 13 bases left between them. Per the germline V gene, CDR1 is SQVTM and CDR2 is ANQGSEA. In DNA, the CDR3 is TGCAGCGTTGAGATCCCCTTCCTGGATACGCAGTATTTT. Translated: CSVEIPFLDTQYF.

The chain is built from TRBV19 and TRBJ1-1; possibly TRBD1 for D (6 bases). Between the trimmed V and J ends, which lost 0 bases and 0 bases, there was a span of 11 bases. Germline lookup yields CDR1 LNHDA and CDR2 SQIVND (reference sequence). The CDR3 consists of 16 residues. Written as DNA, the CDR3 is TGTGCCAGTAGTATAGACACAGGGCTTATGAACACTGAAGCTTTCTTT. Its translation: CASSIDTGLMNTEAFF.

This chain links TRBV6-5 with TRBJ2-5; TRBD2 agrees at 10 bases. The length of the CDR3 is 15 residues. The V gene's germline CDR1 is MNHEY and CDR2 SVGAGI. V shed 7 bases and J 5 bases; nucleotides not matched to a gene: 10. In nucleotides, the CDR3 is TGTGCCAGCAAAGGAGCGGGAGGGCCAGGGGAGACCCAGTACTTC. Translating it yields CASKGAGGPGETQYF.

The rearrangement joins TRBV5-3 to TRBJ2-5, with TRBD1 matching over 10 bases. TRBV5-3 is known as an ORF, though its function is uncertain. With V trimmed by 0 bases and J by 5 bases, 10 bases remained unmatched. The CDR3 is made up of 17 amino acids. CDR3 residues: CARSLGQGAESGETQYF. The CDR3, as DNA: TGTGCCAGAAGCTTGGGACAGGGGGCGGAAAGCGGGGAGACCCAGTACTTC.

This sequence joins TRBV4-2 and TRBJ1-4; D is uncertain. The CDR3 is 16 residues long. Germline CDR1 LGHNA, CDR2 YNFKEQ. Trimming shortened V by 1 base and J by 0 bases, and 9 bases separated the two germline ends. This CDR3 reads CASSQGTLATNEKLFF. CDR3 DNA: TGTGCCAGCAGCCAAGGGACGCTTGCAACTAATGAAAAACTGTTTTTT.

V is TRBV6-6 and J is TRBJ2-1, with 10 bases matching TRBD2. Trimming cost V 5 bases and J 8 bases; bases outside gene matches: 9. This CDR3 contains 15 residues. Germline lookup yields CDR1 MNHNY and CDR2 SVGAGI (reference sequence). CDR3 DNA sequence: TGTGCCAGCAGTCCAAGACTAGCGGGTTACGATGAGCAGTTCTTC. It specifies CASSPRLAGYDEQFF.

This sequence joins TRBV28 and TRBJ1-2; D may be TRBD1 (5 bases). Germline assignment: CDR1 MDHEN and CDR2 SYDVKM. The CDR3 loop spans 12 amino acids. V was clipped by 2 bases and J by 14 bases, with 15 bases between them. Written as DNA, the CDR3 is TGTGCCAGCAGTTTACCCGGGGCAGGGTCAACCTTC. This codes for CASSLPGAGSTF.

The chain carries TRBV9 and TRBJ2-5; either TRBD1 or TRBD2 may supply D (5 bases each). The CDR3 loop spans 14 amino acids. V was shortened by 2 bases and J by 5 bases, with 13 bases between the two germline ends. The germline V gene has CDR1 SGDLS and CDR2 YYNGEE. The CDR3 protein is CASSVARDGETQYF. The CDR3 nucleotides are TGTGCCAGCAGCGTCGCCAGGGACGGCGAGACCCAGTACTTC. Full variable domain (remainder filled in from reference TRBV9 and TRBJ2-5): DSGVTQTPKHLITATGQRVTLRCSPRSGDLSVYWYQQSLDQGLQFLIQYYNGEERAKGNILERFSAQQFPDLHSELNLSSLELGDSALYFCASSVARDGETQYFGPGTRLLVL.

DNA of the CDR3: TGTGCCAGCAGCTGGGACAGGGGTTATTCACCCCTCCACTTT. Translating gives CASSWDRGYSPLHF. The V gene is TRBV5-4, the J gene TRBJ1-6; 10 positions agree with TRBD1. CDR3 length equals 14 residues. Germline V gives CDR1 SGHNT, CDR2 YYREEE (reference sequence). The V gene end was trimmed by 3 bases and the J gene end by 8 bases; junction bases not matched to a gene: 2.

The chain couples TRBV9 to TRBJ2-7; 8 bases match TRBD1. J gave up 3 bases and V 2 bases, and 7 bases lay outside the gene matches. CDR1 and CDR2 from the germline V gene are SGDLS and YYNGEE. This CDR3 region has 15 residues. CDR3 region: CASSVRTGPVYEQYF. CDR3 DNA sequence: TGTGCCAGCAGCGTTCGGACAGGGCCTGTCTACGAGCAGTACTTC.

The rearrangement links TRBV4-1 to TRBJ1-1; 9 positions match TRBD1. The CDR3 is 15 amino acids. The germline gives CDR1 MGHRA, CDR2 YSYEKL. Losses at the gene ends were 4 bases for V and 1 base for J; bases not matched to a gene: 4. In DNA form, the CDR3 reads TGCGCCAGCAGCCGAGGGGACAGGGAGAACACTGAAGCTTTCTTT. It yields the protein CASSRGDRENTEAFF.

The chain uses TRBV5-4 and TRBJ2-1; a possible D gene is TRBD1 (5 bases). The CDR3 consists of 14 residues. V was pared by 2 bases and J by 5 bases, with 11 bases between. Germline lookup yields CDR1 SGHNT and CDR2 YYREEE (reference sequence). CDR3 sequence: CASSFQGQNNEQFF. The CDR3 region has the DNA TGTGCCAGCAGCTTTCAGGGTCAGAACAATGAGCAGTTCTTC.